In its sample, the clone carrying this TCR beta chain was seen a few times. Method: immunoSEQ multiplex PCR; TCRdb's copy keeps in-frame clones and lacks some. The sample yields tens of thousands of clones, about 95% seen once. The sample comes from a study of T cell clonotyping in hematopoietic cell transplantation. CDR3 length: 13 amino acids. The germline V gene encodes CDR1 GTSNPN and CDR2 SVGIG (reference sequence). V dropped 3 bases and J dropped 5 bases, with 11 bases sitting between them. The time point was: recipient sample about 28 days before transplant, after cytoreduction. The chain couples TRBV30 to TRBJ1-5; D possibly corresponds to TRBD1 (5 bases). The clonotype was recovered from a woman aged 45 to 65 with acute myeloid leukemia. Some clones in this sample may be carry-over from other donors' samples. Sequences were derived from peripheral blood mononuclear cells, sampled before stem cell transplant. The CDR3 nucleotides are TGTGCCTGGAGGGGGGGAGTTGATCAGCCCCAGCATTTT. Its translation: CAWRGGVDQPQHF.